What follows are 24 T cell receptor beta chains derived from one specimen sequenced in a study of control samples from healthy donors and cancer patients. TCRdb's copy holds only in-frame clones and misses some; the assay was immunoSEQ multiplex PCR. The table shows approximately 210,000 clones, with about 90% occurring only once. Specimen: blood. These receptors all come from a young man in good health.

The V gene is TRBV3-1 (or the pseudogene TRBV3-2), the J gene TRBJ2-2, with D perhaps matching TRBD1 or TRBD2 (6 bases each). This CDR3 spans 17 amino acids. Germline V gives CDR1 LGHDT, CDR2 YNNKEL (reference sequence). V lost 0 bases and J 8 bases, leaving 19 bases between the germline ends. The CDR3 loop is CASSQDSRGANFGELFF. The DNA of the CDR3 is TGTGCCAGCAGCCAAGATAGTAGGGGGGCGAATTTTGGGGAGCTGTTTTTT.

The J gene is TRBJ1-6, the V gene TRBV10-3, with TRBD1 matching over 11 bases. The CDR3 is 15 amino acids. V was clipped by 2 bases and J by 9 bases; unmatched bases: 3. Germline CDR1 and CDR2: ENHRY and SYGVKD. Here the CDR3 reads CAISEEGQGASPLHF. The CDR3 nucleotides are TGTGCCATCAGTGAGGAAGGACAGGGGGCTTCACCCCTCCACTTT.

The chain combines TRBV15 with TRBJ2-6; D gene uncertain. The length of the CDR3 is 13 residues. Germline CDR1 LNHNV, CDR2 YYDKDF (reference sequence). Trimming pared 8 bases from V and 4 bases from J, leaving 9 bases between. The CDR3 here is CATRTSGANVLTF. For the CDR3, the DNA is TGTGCCACCCGTACTTCAGGGGCCAACGTCCTGACTTTC.

The chain recombines TRBV4-1 with TRBJ1-4; TRBD1 is a possible D gene (5 bases). Germline CDR1 is MGHRA and CDR2 is YSYEKL. The length of the CDR3 is 13 residues. Trimming removed 6 bases at V and 8 bases at J, with 13 bases between. The CDR3 DNA reads TGCGCCAGCAGTCTCAATAGGGACGAAAAACTGTTTTTT. This translates into CASSLNRDEKLFF.

This chain links TRBV18 with TRBJ1-4; the D is unclear. This CDR3 has 17 amino acids. Germline-derived CDR1 and CDR2 are KGHSH and LQKENI. Trimming took 5 bases from V and 0 from J, leaving 16 bases between them. CDR3 bases: TGTGCCAGCTCATCTGATGGCCCCCTTGCAACTAATGAAAAACTGTTTTTT. Encoded protein: CASSSDGPLATNEKLFF.

J is TRBJ2-1 and V is TRBV6-5; D is perhaps TRBD1 (6 bases). CDR1 is MNHEY and CDR2 is SVGAGI in the germline V gene. The CDR3 covers 16 residues. The ends were cut back, 0 bases at V and 2 bases at J, with 11 bases in the middle. The CDR3 region is CASSYSPDRTYNEQFF. Written as DNA, the CDR3 is TGTGCCAGCAGTTACTCTCCGGACAGAACCTACAATGAGCAGTTCTTC.

The rearrangement uses TRBV6-1 and TRBJ2-5; D is perhaps TRBD2 (6 bases). The CDR3 is 15 amino acids. The germline gives CDR1 MNHNS, CDR2 SASEGT. The V and J ends lost 1 base and 5 bases respectively, with 14 bases between them. In nucleotides, the CDR3 is TGTGCCAGCAGTGAAGACGGGAGAGAATGGGAGACCCAGTACTTC. Amino acids: CASSEDGREWETQYF.

V is TRBV2 and J is TRBJ2-7; D assignment may be TRBD1 or TRBD2 (5 bases each). The germline CDR1 and CDR2 sequences are SNHLY and FYNNEI. V lost 2 bases, J lost 5 bases, and 13 bases lay in between. CDR3 length equals 14 residues. This CDR3 is CASSEYPGRDEQYF. Here the CDR3 DNA reads TGTGCCAGCAGTGAATATCCGGGGCGGGACGAGCAGTACTTC.

This rearrangement joins TRBV7-9 to TRBJ1-6; TRBD1 agrees at 8 bases. CDR3 length: 19 amino acids. In germline, CDR1 is SEHNR, CDR2 FQNEAQ (reference sequence). Trimming at V came to 2 bases and at J to 0 bases, leaving 9 bases not matched to a gene. The chain's CDR3 is CASSLRSRGPRSYNSPLHF. The CDR3 DNA follows: TGTGCCAGCAGCTTACGGAGCAGGGGGCCCCGCTCCTATAATTCACCCCTCCACTTT.

The rearrangement uses TRBV2 and TRBJ1-6; a weak D match, TRBD1 (6 bases). This CDR3 contains 14 residues. Trimming took off 8 bases at V and 10 bases at J, with 18 bases between the two ends. CDR1 is SNHLY and CDR2 is FYNNEI in the germline V gene. CDR3 coding DNA: TGTGCCAGCCATCCGGGACAACAACGGTCACCCCTCCACTTT. It yields the protein CASHPGQQRSPLHF. Looking up the rest from reference TRBV2 and TRBJ1-6 gives the full variable domain: EPEVTQTPSHQVTQMGQEVILRCVPISNHLYFYWYRQILGQKVEFLVSFYNNEISEKSEIFDDQFSVERPDGSNFTLKIRSTKLEDSAMYFCASHPGQQRSPLHFGNGTRLTVT.

CDR3 sequence: CATHRQGHYGYTF. In DNA form, the CDR3 reads TGTGCCACACACAGGCAGGGGCACTATGGCTACACCTTC. This chain connects TRBV19 to TRBJ1-2, with a weak D call TRBD1 (6 bases). The V and J ends lost 10 bases and 3 bases respectively, with 15 bases between them. The CDR3 consists of 13 residues. The germline V gene has CDR1 LNHDA and CDR2 SQIVND (reference sequence).

The rearrangement uses TRBV11-2 and TRBJ1-4; tentatively, D is TRBD1 (6 bases). This CDR3 contains 13 residues. Germline loops: CDR1 SGHAT, CDR2 FQNNGV. Trimming removed 5 bases from V and 6 bases from J, with 10 bases in between. CDR3: CASSQDSYEKLFF. The CDR3 DNA reads as TGTGCCAGCAGCCAGGACAGTTATGAAAAACTGTTTTTT.

The gene calls are TRBV2 and TRBJ2-3; D gene unclear. Trimming took 10 bases from V and 4 from J, leaving 3 bases between them. The CDR3 spans 9 residues. CDR1 and CDR2 from the germline V gene are SNHLY and FYNNEI. The CDR3 is CAIADTQYF. DNA of the CDR3: TGTGCCATCGCAGATACGCAGTATTTT.

The chain uses TRBV11-2 and TRBJ2-3, with 7 positions matching TRBD1. The length of the CDR3 is 15 residues. The V gene's germline CDR1 is SGHAT and CDR2 FQNNGV. Unmatched junction bases numbered 5, after V lost 3 bases and J lost 2 bases. This CDR3 is CASSFNRGSTDTQYF. In nucleotides, the CDR3 is TGTGCCAGCAGCTTCAACAGGGGCTCCACAGATACGCAGTATTTT. The whole variable domain, filled in from reference TRBV11-2 and TRBJ2-3, reads EAGVAQSPRYKIIEKRQSVAFWCNPISGHATLYWYQQILGQGPKLLIQFQNNGVVDDSQLPKDRFSAERLKGVDSTLKIQPAKLEDSAVYLCASSFNRGSTDTQYFGPGTRLTVL.

This clone was seen more than once but under ten times. The CDR3 sequence: CASSLNAGTSGGAVADTQYF. The CDR3 DNA sequence: TGCGCCAGCAGCCTCAACGCCGGGACTAGCGGGGGGGCAGTCGCAGATACGCAGTATTTT. The genes are TRBV10-2 and TRBJ2-3, with 16 positions matching TRBD2. J was trimmed by 4 bases and V by 6 bases; bases with no gene match: 16. The CDR3 sequence is 20 residues long. Looked up from germline, CDR1 is WSHSY and CDR2 is SAAADI.

The rearrangement joins TRBV9 to TRBJ2-7; no clear D. The CDR3 totals 14 residues. V shed 0 bases and J shed 5 bases, with 12 bases lying between them. Germline CDR1 and CDR2: SGDLS and YYNGEE. In DNA form, the CDR3 reads TGTGCCAGCAGCGTAGGAGACACCTCTCACGAGCAGTACTTC. This translates into CASSVGDTSHEQYF.

The rearrangement links TRBV7-9 to TRBJ1-2, with 8 nucleotides matching TRBD1. Germline assignment: CDR1 SEHNR and CDR2 FQNEAQ (reference sequence). The V and J ends lost 6 bases and 8 bases, in that order; junction bases with no gene match: 5. CDR3 length equals 12 residues. CDR3 in amino acids: CASRPGQGGYTF. The CDR3 region has the DNA TGTGCCAGCAGACCCGGACAGGGAGGCTACACCTTC.

This chain connects TRBV11-2 to TRBJ2-3; 10 nucleotides line up with TRBD2. Germline CDR1 is SGHAT and CDR2 is FQNNGV. Trimming at V came to 2 bases and at J to 3 bases, leaving 5 bases not matched to a gene. CDR3 length: 16 amino acids. The CDR3 DNA is TGTGCCAGCAGCTTAACTCTAGCGGGGGTGACAGATACGCAGTATTTT. This encodes CASSLTLAGVTDTQYF.

The chain is built from TRBV29-1 and TRBJ2-4, with a tentative D call TRBD1 (6 bases). Germline CDR1 and CDR2: SQVTM and ANQGSEA. V was shortened by 7 bases and J by 5 bases, with 15 bases between the two germline ends. The CDR3 totals 13 residues. The CDR3 is CSAQQGAENIQYF. CDR3 DNA: TGCAGCGCCCAACAGGGCGCCGAAAACATTCAGTACTTC.

This chain links TRBV6-6 with TRBJ2-7; no clear D gene. Germline CDR1 reads MNHNY; CDR2 reads SVGAGI (reference sequence). Deletions cut 4 bases from V and 2 bases from J, with 9 bases between. This CDR3 contains 13 residues. CDR3: CASSSHTAYEQYF. As DNA, the CDR3 is TGTGCCAGCAGTTCACATACAGCCTACGAGCAGTACTTC.

This chain uses TRBV21-1 with TRBJ1-5. TRBV21-1 is described as a pseudogene. This CDR3 is 16 amino acids long. This CDR3 reads CASSYPMEGGDQPQHF. CDR3 bases: TGTGCCAGCAGCTACCCGATGGAGGGAGGCGATCAGCCCCAGCATTTT.

The chain links TRBV7-9 to TRBJ2-3, with 9 bases lining up with TRBD2. V gave up 3 bases and J gave up 5 bases; unmatched junction bases: 6. The germline V gene has CDR1 SEHNR and CDR2 FQNEAQ (reference sequence). The CDR3 loop spans 15 amino acids. The CDR3 loop reads CASSLAGGLGDTQYF. CDR3 bases: TGTGCCAGCAGCTTGGCGGGGGGGCTGGGAGATACGCAGTATTTT.

The chain joins TRBV18 to TRBJ2-5; TRBD1 aligns across 7 bases. Germline trimming cut 4 bases from V and 5 bases from J; bases unmatched to any gene: 4. This CDR3 has 13 amino acids. Germline V gene data show CDR1 as KGHSH and CDR2 as LQKENI. CDR3 residues: CASSQRQGETQYF. The CDR3 bases are TGTGCCAGCTCACAGCGACAGGGTGAGACCCAGTACTTC.

The chain combines TRBV19 with TRBJ2-7; 10 nucleotides align to TRBD1. This CDR3 has 16 residues. Germline loops: CDR1 LNHDA, CDR2 SQIVND (reference sequence). J lost 3 bases, V lost 4 bases, and 9 bases had no gene match. The CDR3 protein is CASSKPGQGLFYEQYF. In DNA, the CDR3 is TGTGCCAGTAGTAAACCGGGACAGGGGCTATTCTACGAGCAGTACTTC. Together with reference TRBV19 and TRBJ2-7, the CDR3 gives the full variable domain: DGGITQSPKYLFRKEGQNVTLSCEQNLNHDAMYWYRQDPGQGLRLIYYSQIVNDFQKGDIAEGYSVSREKKESFPLTVTSAQKNPTAFYLCASSKPGQGLFYEQYFGPGTRLTVT.